Following are 31 T cell receptor beta chains from one sample sequenced in a study of blood T cell repertoires in COVID-19. Some clones are missing from TCRdb's copy, which holds only in-frame ones; the method was immunoSEQ multiplex PCR. In the table there are tens of thousands of clones, around 79% of which are singletons. The source material was peripheral blood. These receptors were taken from a human donor in a cohort sampled during active COVID-19.

The chain combines TRBV5-6 with TRBJ1-2; maybe TRBD1 (6 bases). The CDR3 is made up of 14 amino acids. V lost 0 bases, J lost 4 bases, and 10 bases lay in between. Per germline, CDR1 SGHDT and CDR2 YYEEEE. CDR3 coding DNA: TGTGCCAGCAGCTTGGGGACAGTGACCTATGGCTACACCTTC. Its protein is CASSLGTVTYGYTF.

The chain links TRBV28 to TRBJ2-3; no clear D. Germline V gene data show CDR1 as MDHEN and CDR2 as SYDVKM. Trimming removed 6 bases at V and 3 bases at J, with 13 bases between. The CDR3 contains 14 residues. The DNA of the CDR3 is TGTGCCAGCAGACCGGTCCGACTGACAGATACGCAGTATTTT. Its translation is CASRPVRLTDTQYF.

This clone was picked up one time. V is TRBV2 and J is TRBJ2-7; 7 bases are shared with TRBD1. The trim removed 4 bases at V and 1 base at J, leaving 1 base unmatched. The CDR3 is 13 amino acids. Germline CDR1 is SNHLY and CDR2 is FYNNEI. The chain's CDR3 is CASSVGQSYEQYF. CDR3 DNA: TGTGCCAGCAGTGTGGGACAGTCCTACGAGCAGTACTTC.

This clone showed up just once. The V call is TRBV6-2 or TRBV6-3, the J call TRBJ1-2, with D unresolved. The germline V and J ends were trimmed by 0 bases and 0 bases, with 8 bases remaining between them. Germline loops: CDR1 MNHEY, CDR2 SVGEGT. The CDR3 runs 15 residues. CDR3 sequence: CASSYSGGTNYGYTF. CDR3 DNA: TGTGCCAGCAGTTACTCAGGCGGAACTAACTATGGCTACACCTTC.

This chain links TRBV5-1 with TRBJ1-1; maybe TRBD1 (6 bases). The CDR3 spans 14 residues. V was trimmed by 3 bases and J by 1 base, leaving 10 bases between them. The V gene's germline CDR1 is SGHRS and CDR2 YFSETQ. CDR3 region: CASSSTGTNTEAFF. CDR3 coding DNA: TGCGCCAGCAGCTCTACAGGGACGAACACTGAAGCTTTCTTT.

The chain links TRBV19 to TRBJ1-4; no clear D gene. V lost 3 bases to trimming and J lost 7 bases, with 15 bases between them. Germline loops: CDR1 LNHDA, CDR2 SQIVND (reference sequence). The CDR3 is made up of 15 amino acids. The CDR3 region is CASSIEGRRIEKLFF. CDR3 coding DNA: TGTGCCAGTAGTATCGAGGGCCGACGGATTGAAAAACTGTTTTTT. Supplemented by reference TRBV19 and TRBJ1-4, the full variable domain reads DGGITQSPKYLFRKEGQNVTLSCEQNLNHDAMYWYRQDPGQGLRLIYYSQIVNDFQKGDIAEGYSVSREKKESFPLTVTSAQKNPTAFYLCASSIEGRRIEKLFFGSGTQLSVL.

This clone has more than one count but fewer than ten. CDR3 sequence: CASSPGTGGRVNTEAFF. In DNA form, the CDR3 reads TGTGCCAGCTCCCCCGGGACAGGGGGTCGGGTGAACACTGAAGCTTTCTTT. The V and J genes are TRBV18 and TRBJ1-1, with 11 bases identical to TRBD1. CDR3 length equals 17 residues. Germline assignment: CDR1 KGHSH and CDR2 LQKENI. The ends lost 6 bases at V and 0 bases at J; junction bases unmatched: 9.

This clone was found a few times. CDR3: CASIQDNYNEQFF. The CDR3 DNA reads TGCGCCAGCATCCAGGACAACTACAATGAGCAGTTCTTC. This chain connects TRBV5-1 to TRBJ2-1, with D possibly TRBD1 on 5 matching bases. Trimming took off 6 bases at V and 3 bases at J, with 10 bases between the two ends. The germline gives CDR1 SGHRS, CDR2 YFSETQ. CDR3 length: 13 residues.

J is TRBJ2-1 and V is TRBV11-3, with D possibly TRBD2 on 5 matching bases. The CDR3 has 14 residues. Between the trimmed V and J ends, which lost 2 bases and 4 bases, there was a span of 9 bases. Germline V lookup: CDR1 SGHNT, CDR2 YENEEA. CDR3 loop: CASSLSGMYNEQFF. The CDR3 DNA follows: TGTGCCAGCAGCTTATCCGGGATGTACAATGAGCAGTTCTTC. The whole variable domain, filled in from reference TRBV11-3 and TRBJ2-1, reads EAGVVQSPRYKIIEKKQPVAFWCNPISGHNTLYWYLQNLGQGPELLIRYENEEAVDDSQLPKDRFSAERLKGVDSTLKIQPAELGDSAVYLCASSLSGMYNEQFFGPGTRLTVL.

The gene calls are TRBV7-3 and TRBJ1-1, with D tentatively TRBD1 (5 bases). The V and J ends lost 4 bases and 1 base respectively, with 7 bases between them. This CDR3 region has 13 residues. The germline gives CDR1 SGHTA, CDR2 FQGTGA. CDR3 bases: TGTGCCAGCAGCTCTAGGGGGAACACTGAAGCTTTCTTT. Residues: CASSSRGNTEAFF.

A few counts support this clone. CDR3 DNA: TGCGCCAGCAGGGGACAGGGGAGTTCACCCCTCCACTTT. This gives the protein CASRGQGSSPLHF. This rearrangement joins TRBV10-1 to TRBJ1-6, with 10 bases aligning to TRBD1. This CDR3 spans 13 amino acids. With 6 bases clipped from V and 9 bases from J, the junction kept 2 bases outside the gene matches. The germline V gene encodes CDR1 WNHNN and CDR2 SYGVQD (reference sequence).

This clone has at least ten counts. CDR3 region: CATSRLGDGDNEQFF. In DNA form, the CDR3 reads TGTGCCACCAGCAGACTCGGGGATGGCGACAATGAGCAGTTCTTC. The chain employs TRBV15 and TRBJ2-1; D possibly corresponds to TRBD2 (5 bases). The germline gives CDR1 LNHNV, CDR2 YYDKDF (reference sequence). Trimming left V 2 bases short and J 5 bases short, with 13 bases between. The CDR3 totals 15 residues.

The chain recombines TRBV27 with TRBJ1-1, with 8 bases matching TRBD1. V lost 0 bases and J lost 10; bases outside the gene matches: 10. The CDR3 spans 15 residues. CDR1 and CDR2 from the germline V gene are MNHEY and SMNVEV (reference sequence). The CDR3 DNA is TGTGCCAGCAGTTTATCTCATTCCGGGACAGGCGTAGCTTTCTTT. Translating gives CASSLSHSGTGVAFF.

This chain connects TRBV27 to TRBJ2-3; a possible D gene is TRBD2 (6 bases). The germline V and J ends were trimmed by 8 bases and 14 bases, with 17 bases remaining between them. Germline CDR1 is MNHEY and CDR2 is SMNVEV (reference sequence). The CDR3 is made up of 11 amino acids. CDR3 amino acids: CASGAGSSPYF. As DNA, the CDR3 is TGTGCCAGCGGAGCGGGTTCCAGTCCGTATTTT.

The chain carries TRBV12-1 and TRBJ2-1; no check of the table's D call, TRBD2, against the DNA was made. TRBV12-1 is noted as a pseudogene. CDR3 length: 15 residues. In DNA, the CDR3 is TGTGCCAGCAGCCTATTCTACCCTAGCGGTGGGGGGCAGTTCTTC. Encoded protein: CASSLFYPSGGGQFF.

The genes are TRBV12-5 and TRBJ1-2; a weak D match, TRBD1 (6 bases). Germline V gene lookup returns CDR1 LGHNT and CDR2 FRNRAP. The CDR3 runs to 15 residues. Trimming cost V 7 bases and J 8 bases, with 23 bases left between them. The CDR3 coding sequence is TGTGCTAGTGCCCTCGACTCTTTGGGGGCGCAGGGCTACACCTTC. It yields the protein CASALDSLGAQGYTF.

Details on this clone: At one end, the junction sequence differs from germline, possibly due to a read error. The CDR3 protein is CASSFSGERETQYF. The CDR3 nucleotides read TGTGCTAGCAGCTTTTCCGGGGAGAGGGAGACCCAGTACTTC. The genes are TRBV7-7 and TRBJ2-5, with D perhaps matching TRBD2 (5 bases). The CDR3 is made up of 14 amino acids. Looked up from germline, CDR1 is SSHAT and CDR2 is FNYEAQ (reference sequence).

The J gene is TRBJ2-7, the V gene TRBV27, with 11 bases that match TRBD2. The CDR3 totals 15 residues. The germline gives CDR1 MNHEY, CDR2 SMNVEV (reference sequence). V trimming: 6 bases; J trimming: 2 bases; junction bases outside the gene matches: 6. CDR3 DNA sequence: TGTGCCAGCAGATTAGGACTAGCGGGCCCCTACGAGCAGTACTTC. Translation: CASRLGLAGPYEQYF.

V and J are TRBV3-1 (or the pseudogene TRBV3-2) and TRBJ1-1, with D hard to call. V lost 1 base to trimming and J lost 10 bases, with 13 bases between them. Germline V gene lookup returns CDR1 LGHDT and CDR2 YNNKEL (reference sequence). CDR3 size: 13 residues. The CDR3, as DNA: TGTGCCAGCAGCCAAGGTCAGTCCTTCGTAGCTTTCTTT. As protein: CASSQGQSFVAFF.

This chain joins TRBV6-4 and TRBJ2-1; 9 positions match TRBD1. The V segment lost 3 bases and the J segment 6 bases; nucleotides outside the gene matches: 9. Germline loops: CDR1 MRHNA, CDR2 SNTAGT. The CDR3 covers 16 residues. CDR3: CASSEGLLTGGNEQFF. CDR3 in DNA: TGTGCCAGCAGTGAAGGCCTGTTGACAGGGGGCAATGAGCAGTTCTTC.

The rearrangement links TRBV5-1 to TRBJ2-2; TRBD1 aligns across 9 bases. The CDR3 is made up of 14 amino acids. V was clipped by 7 bases and J by 5 bases; unmatched bases: 6. The germline V gene has CDR1 SGHRS and CDR2 YFSETQ. The DNA of the CDR3 is TGCGCCAGCGGCGCACAGGGGGCAACCGGGGAGCTGTTTTTT. Amino acid sequence: CASGAQGATGELFF.

This clone was seen once. The DNA for the CDR3 is TGTGCCTGGAGAGAGGGTTTAGCTGGCTACACCTTC. Translating it yields CAWREGLAGYTF. The rearrangement uses TRBV30 and TRBJ1-2; D uncertain. Trimming took off 3 bases at V and 7 bases at J, with 12 bases between the two ends. This CDR3 region has 12 residues. The germline V gene encodes CDR1 GTSNPN and CDR2 SVGIG (reference sequence).

This clone was found a few times. J is TRBJ1-4 and V is TRBV3-1 (or the pseudogene TRBV3-2), with D hard to call. V was pared by 4 bases and J by 5 bases, with 8 bases between. CDR3 length: 13 residues. Germline CDR1 LGHDT, CDR2 YNNKEL (reference sequence). The CDR3 reads CASSRAQNEKLFF. The CDR3, as DNA: TGTGCCAGCAGCCGGGCCCAGAATGAAAAACTGTTTTTT.

This clone showed up just once. The V and J genes are TRBV11-3 and TRBJ2-1; 7 positions agree with TRBD2. Germline CDR1 is SGHNT and CDR2 is YENEEA. The CDR3 runs to 14 residues. V lost 4 bases and J lost 4; bases outside the gene matches: 4. The CDR3 sequence: CASSWGGLYNEQFF. CDR3 nucleotides: TGTGCCAGCAGCTGGGGGGGTTTGTACAATGAGCAGTTCTTC.

This clone turned up a few times. The chain links TRBV5-1 to TRBJ2-5; a possible D gene is TRBD2 (5 bases). V was trimmed by 1 base and J by 5 bases, leaving 15 bases between them. CDR1 and CDR2 from the germline V gene are SGHRS and YFSETQ. The length of the CDR3 is 15 residues. DNA of the CDR3: TGCGCCAGCAGCTTGAGTATGGGAGTCGGGGAGACCCAGTACTTC. This sequence encodes CASSLSMGVGETQYF.

V gene TRBV14 combines with J gene TRBJ2-2; D is possibly TRBD1 (6 bases). Germline loops: CDR1 SGHDN, CDR2 FVKESK. V lost 4 bases, J lost 4 bases, and 13 bases lay in between. The CDR3 loop spans 15 amino acids. DNA of the CDR3: TGTGCCAGCAGCCCCCGCAGGGGTATCACCGGGGAGCTGTTTTTT. This translates into CASSPRRGITGELFF.

This chain joins TRBV27 and TRBJ1-6; 10 nucleotides align to TRBD1. Germline CDR1 is MNHEY and CDR2 is SMNVEV (reference sequence). The CDR3 has 14 residues. Germline trimming cut 5 bases from V and 7 bases from J; bases unmatched to any gene: 2. CDR3 in amino acids: CASSQDRGNSPLHF. In DNA, the CDR3 is TGTGCCAGCAGTCAGGACAGGGGGAATTCACCCCTCCACTTT.

V usage is TRBV7-2 and J usage is TRBJ2-1, with 8 bases that match TRBD2. Germline V CDR1 and CDR2: SGHTA, FQGNSA. Trimming took 5 bases from V and 9 from J; bases not matched to a gene: 6. The CDR3 extends over 13 amino acids. In nucleotides, the CDR3 is TGTGCCAGCAGCAGAGCGGGGGCGGGTGAGCAGTTCTTC. Protein: CASSRAGAGEQFF.

This sequence joins TRBV18 and TRBJ2-5; D may be TRBD1 (5 bases). The CDR3 is 13 amino acids. The V end lost 6 bases, the J end lost 1 base, and 9 bases lay between the germline ends. CDR1 KGHSH and CDR2 LQKENI come from the germline V gene. The CDR3 loop reads CASSLGPQETQYF. In DNA form, the CDR3 reads TGTGCCAGCTCCCTGGGGCCCCAAGAGACCCAGTACTTC.

This chain links TRBV3-1 (or the pseudogene TRBV3-2) with TRBJ2-7; possible D gene TRBD2, 6 bases. V lost 4 bases and J 2 bases, leaving 9 bases between the germline ends. The CDR3 totals 13 residues. The germline gives CDR1 LGHDT, CDR2 YNNKEL (reference sequence). The CDR3: CASSPGLPYEQYF. As DNA, the CDR3 is TGTGCCAGCAGCCCCGGACTACCCTACGAGCAGTACTTC.

The chain couples TRBV6-5 to TRBJ1-6; no clear D. V lost 0 bases and J 5 bases, leaving 11 bases between the germline ends. This CDR3 has 16 residues. CDR1 is MNHEY and CDR2 is SVGAGI in the germline V gene. CDR3 in DNA: TGTGCCAGCAGTTACTCCGGGCGGGTCCATAATTCACCCCTCCACTTT. Amino acids: CASSYSGRVHNSPLHF.